This is a list of T cell receptor beta chains from one sample in a study of cytomegalovirus exposure and HLA in healthy donors. The repertoire was sequenced with immunoSEQ multiplex PCR; TCRdb's copy has only in-frame clones and lacks some. The data hold 96,000 or so clones, with around 74% observed a single time. What was sequenced was PBMCs. All receptors come from a woman in her 70s in good health and CMV-seropositive. Each CDR3 is given with its conserved first and last residue. Fields, in order: clone size, V gene, D gene, J gene, CDR3 protein, CDR3 DNA. A D gene is named only where the DNA matches it firmly. The size entry is marked missing in some rows and otherwise reads once, few, many or a size class.

abundance: -
v_gene: TRBV5-1
d_gene: -
j_gene: TRBJ1-1
CDR3aa: CASSLLGGRTPGVAFF
CDR3nt: TGCGCCAGCAGCTTGCTTGGGGGGAGGACTCCGGGGGTAGCTTTCTTT

abundance: few
v_gene: TRBV18
d_gene: TRBD1
j_gene: TRBJ2-1
CDR3aa: CASSTGTGFHEQFF
CDR3nt: TGTGCCAGCTCAACAGGGACAGGGTTCCATGAGCAGTTCTTC

abundance: -
v_gene: TRBV7-2
d_gene: TRBD1
j_gene: TRBJ1-5
CDR3aa: CASSRTGSNQPQHF
CDR3nt: TGTGCCAGCAGCCGGACAGGGAGCAATCAGCCCCAGCATTTT

abundance: -
v_gene: TRBV27
d_gene: -
j_gene: TRBJ2-7
CDR3aa: CASSRSGGRGYEQYF
CDR3nt: TGCGCCAGCAGTCGGTCGGGCGGACGGGGGTACGAGCAGTACTTC

abundance: once
v_gene: TRBV7-2
d_gene: TRBD2
j_gene: TRBJ2-7
CDR3aa: CASSLVAGGPYEQYF
CDR3nt: TGTGCCAGCAGCTTAGTCGCGGGGGGTCCCTACGAGCAGTACTTC

abundance: once
v_gene: TRBV18
d_gene: TRBD1
j_gene: TRBJ2-5
CDR3aa: CASSPPGQGRETQYF
CDR3nt: TGTGCCAGCTCACCTCCGGGACAGGGAAGAGAGACCCAGTACTTC

abundance: once
v_gene: TRBV18
d_gene: TRBD1
j_gene: TRBJ2-7
CDR3aa: CASSPPGTGGLYEQYF
CDR3nt: TGTGCCAGCTCACCACCCGGGACAGGCGGCCTCTACGAGCAGTACTTC

abundance: -
v_gene: TRBV9
d_gene: TRBD2
j_gene: TRBJ2-1
CDR3aa: CASRWGSGSRKGEQFF
CDR3nt: TGTGCCAGCAGGTGGGGTAGCGGGAGTAGAAAAGGTGAGCAGTTCTTC

abundance: -
v_gene: TRBV27
d_gene: -
j_gene: TRBJ1-2
CDR3aa: CASSLGGRDGYTF
CDR3nt: TGTGCCAGCAGTTTAGGGGGGAGGGATGGCTACACCTTC

abundance: -
v_gene: TRBV11-3
d_gene: TRBD2
j_gene: TRBJ2-1
CDR3aa: CASSLSTAGGPHNEQFF
CDR3nt: TGTGCCAGCAGCTTATCGACAGCGGGGGGGCCACACAATGAGCAGTTCTTC

abundance: -
v_gene: TRBV7-9
d_gene: -
j_gene: TRBJ1-4
CDR3aa: CASSSGQLNEKLFF
CDR3nt: TGTGCCAGCAGCTCAGGACAGCTTAATGAAAAACTGTTTTTT

abundance: -
v_gene: TRBV2
d_gene: -
j_gene: TRBJ1-1
CDR3aa: CASSERVTTEAFF
CDR3nt: TGTGCCAGCAGTGAAAGAGTTACCACTGAAGCTTTCTTT

abundance: -
v_gene: TRBV4-1
d_gene: TRBD2
j_gene: TRBJ2-7
CDR3aa: CASSQDSGRRYEQYF
CDR3nt: TGCGCCAGCAGCCAAGATAGCGGGAGGAGGTACGAGCAGTACTTC

abundance: -
v_gene: TRBV19
d_gene: -
j_gene: TRBJ2-5
CDR3aa: CASSIATGHQETQYF
CDR3nt: TGTGCCAGTAGTATAGCTACAGGACACCAAGAGACCCAGTACTTC

abundance: -
v_gene: TRBV19
d_gene: -
j_gene: TRBJ1-1
CDR3aa: CASSPPQVRTEAFF
CDR3nt: TGTGCCAGTAGCCCCCCACAGGTGCGGACTGAAGCTTTCTTT

abundance: -
v_gene: TRBV4-3
d_gene: -
j_gene: TRBJ1-3
CDR3aa: CASSGQRSGNTIYF
CDR3nt: TGCGCCAGCAGCGGACAGCGCTCTGGAAACACCATATATTTT

abundance: -
v_gene: TRBV7-3
d_gene: TRBD1
j_gene: TRBJ2-2
CDR3aa: CASSSSTGGTGELFF
CDR3nt: TGTGCCAGCAGCTCCTCGACAGGGGGCACCGGGGAGCTGTTTTTT

abundance: -
v_gene: TRBV6-5
d_gene: TRBD1
j_gene: TRBJ2-7
CDR3aa: CASSRTGSSSYEQYF
CDR3nt: TGTGCCAGCAGTCGGACAGGGTCTAGCTCCTACGAGCAGTACTTC

abundance: -
v_gene: TRBV5-1
d_gene: TRBD1
j_gene: TRBJ1-1
CDR3aa: CASSPGQMPRDTEAFF
CDR3nt: TGCGCCAGCAGCCCGGGACAGATGCCACGGGACACTGAAGCTTTCTTT

abundance: -
v_gene: TRBV9
d_gene: -
j_gene: TRBJ1-1
CDR3aa: CASSVASGRGITEAFF
CDR3nt: TGTGCCAGCAGCGTAGCCTCGGGACGGGGGATCACTGAAGCTTTCTTT

abundance: -
v_gene: TRBV9
d_gene: TRBD2
j_gene: TRBJ2-3
CDR3aa: CASSEGLESFLADTQYF
CDR3nt: TGTGCCAGCAGCGAAGGACTAGAGAGTTTTCTGGCAGATACGCAGTATTTT

abundance: -
v_gene: TRBV10-1
d_gene: -
j_gene: TRBJ2-7
CDR3aa: CASSHNGPSGQYF
CDR3nt: TGCGCCAGCAGCCACAATGGTCCGTCGGGGCAGTACTTC